These T cell receptor beta chains were read from a single sample in a study of T-cell memory formation after mild COVID-19. Via MiXCR, TCRdb re-called the 5' RACE reads, giving one row per CDR3 protein. This sample has 400,000 or so distinct CDR3 sequences; 20% occur once, and the top ten carry around 9.2%. Sequencing was done on a sample of PBMCs or a T cell subset sorted from them (not recorded which). All receptors derive from an adult woman who had mild COVID-19 (a few samples of this study predate the infection). Cell type and time point are not known. The CDR3 runs from the conserved cysteine through the conserved F or W.

v_gene	j_gene	CDR3aa
TRBV12-3/TRBV12-4	TRBJ2-5	CASSLFGGVETQYF
TRBV7-2	TRBJ1-1	CASSLYGVQVGTEAFF
TRBV2	TRBJ2-7	CASSGAPGLATLSYEQYF
TRBV7-2	TRBJ2-7	CASSSYLAGLTYEQYF
TRBV3-1	TRBJ2-1	CASSQGGRNEQFF
TRBV7-8	TRBJ1-6	CASSQRRTGDNSPLHF
TRBV16	TRBJ2-7	CASSQSKLAGTDRYEQYF
TRBV7-3	TRBJ1-6	CASSLNPRQGLWSPLHF
TRBV3-1	TRBJ2-4	CASSQGDRTYF
TRBV5-1	TRBJ2-3	CASSTGVVDTDTQYF
TRBV12-3/TRBV12-4	TRBJ1-5	CASSFVSGGGQPQHF
TRBV20-1	TRBJ2-1	CSARASLGSGGNNEQFF
TRBV29-1	TRBJ2-1	CSVPDLPTGGHEQFF
TRBV13	TRBJ2-7	CASSLFNSYEQYF
TRBV6-5	TRBJ1-4	CASSYRPGPGKGEKLFF
TRBV9	TRBJ1-5	CASSVTSNQPQHF
TRBV7-8	TRBJ1-2	CASSLHPGDNYGYTF
TRBV24-1	TRBJ2-1	CATSDWDRGSYNEQFF
TRBV12-3/TRBV12-4	TRBJ2-2	CASRGLAVNTGELFF
TRBV11-3	TRBJ2-1	CASSPGTSGSSRYNEQFF
TRBV12-3/TRBV12-4	TRBJ1-1	CASSLGTGRSNTEAFF
TRBV20-1	TRBJ2-1	CSARDRRGGNEQFF
TRBV7-9	TRBJ1-1	CASSMGRNTEAFF
TRBV18	TRBJ1-2	CASSPTGSYGYTF
TRBV7-9	TRBJ2-1	CASSPSGHPNEQFF
TRBV5-6	TRBJ2-5	CASSSLGLGETQYF
TRBV5-6	TRBJ1-3	CASSLPHTGNTIYF
TRBV24-1	TRBJ2-1	CATSEASGSSYNEQFF
TRBV30	TRBJ2-1	CAWSAGVNEQFF
TRBV5-1	TRBJ2-3	CASSLEGGDTQYF
TRBV20-1	TRBJ2-4	CSASVGEGIQYF
TRBV20-1	TRBJ1-4	CSAWTGEGEANEKLFF
TRBV12-3/TRBV12-4	TRBJ2-5	CASSPGQGGLETQYF
TRBV12-3/TRBV12-4	TRBJ2-4	CASRHKRAKNIQYF
TRBV5-5	TRBJ1-1	CASSQGVSVRQTEAFF
TRBV4-3	TRBJ2-7	CASSQDWEGLAGAYEQYF
TRBV7-2	TRBJ1-1	CASSPAGGTGFGNTEAFF